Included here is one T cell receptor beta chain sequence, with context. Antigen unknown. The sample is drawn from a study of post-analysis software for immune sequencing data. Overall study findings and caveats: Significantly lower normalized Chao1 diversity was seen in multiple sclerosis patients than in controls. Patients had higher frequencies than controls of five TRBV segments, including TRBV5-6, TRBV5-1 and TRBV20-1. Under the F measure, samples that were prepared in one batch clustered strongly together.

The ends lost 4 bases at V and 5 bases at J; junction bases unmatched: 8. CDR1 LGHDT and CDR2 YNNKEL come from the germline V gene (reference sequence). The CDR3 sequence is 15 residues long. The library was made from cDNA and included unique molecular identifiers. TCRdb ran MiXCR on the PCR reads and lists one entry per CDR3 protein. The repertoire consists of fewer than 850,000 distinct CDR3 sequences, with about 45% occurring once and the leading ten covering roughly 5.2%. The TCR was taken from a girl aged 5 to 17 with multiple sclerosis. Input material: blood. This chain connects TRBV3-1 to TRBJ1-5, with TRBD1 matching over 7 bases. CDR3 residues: CASSPRRGRHQPQHF. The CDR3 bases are TGTGCCAGCAGCCCCCGTAGGGGGCGTCATCAGCCCCAGCATTTT.